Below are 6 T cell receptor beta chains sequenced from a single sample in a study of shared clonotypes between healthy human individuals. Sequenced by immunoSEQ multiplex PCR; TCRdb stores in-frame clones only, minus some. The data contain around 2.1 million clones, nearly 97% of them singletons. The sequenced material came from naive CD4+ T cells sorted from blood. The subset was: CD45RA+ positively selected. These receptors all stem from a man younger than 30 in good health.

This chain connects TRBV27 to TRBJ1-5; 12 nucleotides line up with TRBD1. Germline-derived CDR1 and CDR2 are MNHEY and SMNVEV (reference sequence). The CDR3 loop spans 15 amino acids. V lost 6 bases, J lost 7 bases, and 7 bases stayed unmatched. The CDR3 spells CASRGDRGQGQPQHF. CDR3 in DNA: TGTGCCAGCAGGGGGGACAGGGGGCAAGGACAGCCCCAGCATTTT.

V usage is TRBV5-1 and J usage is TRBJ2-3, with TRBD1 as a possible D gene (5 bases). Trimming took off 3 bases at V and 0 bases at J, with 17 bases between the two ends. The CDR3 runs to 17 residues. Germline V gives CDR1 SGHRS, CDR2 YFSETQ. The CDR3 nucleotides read TGCGCCAGCAGCTGGACGACAGTTGAGGCTAGCACAGATACGCAGTATTTT. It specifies CASSWTTVEASTDTQYF.

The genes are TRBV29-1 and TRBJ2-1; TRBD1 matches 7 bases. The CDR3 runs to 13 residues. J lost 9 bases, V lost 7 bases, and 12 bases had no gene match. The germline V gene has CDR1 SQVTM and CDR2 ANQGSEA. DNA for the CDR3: TGCAGCGCCGACAGGGAAAGTAGAAGTGAGCAGTTCTTC. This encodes CSADRESRSEQFF.

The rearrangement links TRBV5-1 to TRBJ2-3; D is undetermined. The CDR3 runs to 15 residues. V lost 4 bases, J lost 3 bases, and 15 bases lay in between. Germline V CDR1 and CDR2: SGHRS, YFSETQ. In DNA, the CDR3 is TGCGCCAGCAGCAAAACCTGGGGTGGGACAGATACGCAGTATTTT. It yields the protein CASSKTWGGTDTQYF.

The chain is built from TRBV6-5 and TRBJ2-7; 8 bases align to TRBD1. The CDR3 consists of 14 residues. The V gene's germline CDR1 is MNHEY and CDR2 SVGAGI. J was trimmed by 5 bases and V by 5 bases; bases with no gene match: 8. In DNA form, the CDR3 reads TGTGCCAGCAGTCCCCGACAGGGGAAGGACGAGCAGTACTTC. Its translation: CASSPRQGKDEQYF.

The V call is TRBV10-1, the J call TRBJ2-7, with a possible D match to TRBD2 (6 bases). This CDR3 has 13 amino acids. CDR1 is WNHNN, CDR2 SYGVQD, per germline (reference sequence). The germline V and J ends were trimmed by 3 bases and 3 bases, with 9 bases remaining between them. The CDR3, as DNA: TGCGCCAGCAGTGATGGGGGAGGCTACGAGCAGTACTTC. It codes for CASSDGGGYEQYF.